This T cell receptor (beta chain) was sequenced in a study of T cells in Graves' hyperthyroidism and ophthalmopathy. General study points: Patients with ophthalmopathy were separated from those with stable hyperthyroidism by a 13 V-J model.

Germline V gene data show CDR1 as MGHRA and CDR2 as YSYEKL. V was pared by 2 bases and J by 0 bases, with 35 bases between. The CDR3 runs 23 residues. Amplification targeted TCR beta CDR3 regions from RNA transcripts. TCR CDR3 regions were first amplified by RT-PCR with HTBI primers. MiXCR, run by TCRdb on the multiplex PCR reads, gives a single entry per CDR3 protein. The table shows approximately 300,000 distinct CDR3 sequences, with roughly 19% occurring only once. Diagnostic decisions used clinical symptoms, serum thyroxine and TRAb, thyroid ultrasound and orbital computed tomography. This clonotype showed up just once. Its target is unknown.

The sequence derives from a man between 50 and 59 years old with Graves' ophthalmopathy. Source material: blood. V and J are TRBV4-1 and TRBJ2-7, with D perhaps matching TRBD1 (7 bases). The CDR3 reads CASSQLAPYRGGVAGESSYEQYF. Written as DNA, the CDR3 is TGCGCCAGCAGCCAACTTGCACCATACAGGGGAGGTGTGGCGGGTGAAAGCTCCTACGAGCAGTACTTC.